This T cell receptor (beta chain) was captured in a study of blood T cells in healthy people across ages. Sample-barcoded 5' priming and a J-beta primer mix drove a second PCR of roughly 6 to 12 cycles. TCRdb analysed the 5' RACE reads with MiXCR anew, one entry per CDR3 protein. The table includes 890,000 or so distinct CDR3 sequences, about 59% detected once. The germline V gene encodes CDR1 ENHRY and CDR2 SYGVKD. With 6 bases clipped from V and 12 bases from J, the junction kept 10 bases outside the gene matches. CDR3 size: 15 residues. Input material: blood. The receptor comes from a man younger than 45 in good health. J is TRBJ2-3 and V is TRBV10-3, with 15 bases identical to TRBD2. The CDR3 DNA reads as TGTGCCATCAGGTCCGGGACTAGCGGGGGGATTCCCCAGTATTTT. Protein product: CAIRSGTSGGIPQYF.